Listed here are 23 T cell receptor beta chains from one sample, sequenced in a study of cytomegalovirus exposure and HLA in healthy donors (dated by TCRdb to 2016 to 2017). The method behind the library was the immunoSEQ multiplex PCR assay. For the multiplex PCR, a mixture combining 60 forward primers for TCR Vbeta segments and 13 reverse primers for TCR Jbeta segments was used. TCRdb limited this immuneACCESS table to in-frame rearrangements with V and J called. A share of clones is missing; checked studies link under half to unresolved V genes, and the rest is unexplained. Here the sample has 100,000 to 150,000 clones; about 64% occur a single time. 2.4% of the sample goes to the ten largest clones. The sequencing sample was made of PBMCs. The receptor set was obtained from a woman aged 40-49 years in good health and CMV-seronegative.

The CDR3 DNA reads TGTGCCACCATCCGGGACAGGGGGAAGGAGACCCAGTACTTC. Protein product: CATIRDRGKETQYF. V is TRBV2 and J is TRBJ2-5; 11 bases agree with TRBD1. V was clipped by 10 bases and J by 5 bases; unmatched bases: 9. The CDR3 length is 14 residues. Germline V gene lookup returns CDR1 SNHLY and CDR2 FYNNEI. The entire variable domain, with the rest obtained from reference TRBV2 and TRBJ2-5, is as follows: EPEVTQTPSHQVTQMGQEVILRCVPISNHLYFYWYRQILGQKVEFLVSFYNNEISEKSEIFDDQFSVERPDGSNFTLKIRSTKLEDSAMYFCATIRDRGKETQYFGPGTRLLVL.

This clone was seen only a few times. V gene TRBV7-2 combines with J gene TRBJ2-3; 16 bases are shared with TRBD2. This CDR3 is built from 17 residues. Unmatched junction bases numbered 7, after V lost 5 bases and J lost 5 bases. The V gene's germline CDR1 is SGHTA and CDR2 FQGNSA. CDR3 sequence: CASSPGTSGGAIDTQYF. The CDR3 coding sequence is TGTGCCAGCAGCCCGGGGACTAGCGGGGGGGCGATAGATACGCAGTATTTT. The entire variable domain, with the rest obtained from reference TRBV7-2 and TRBJ2-3, is as follows: GAGVSQSPSNKVTEKGKDVELRCDPISGHTALYWYRQSLGQGLEFLIYFQGNSAPDKSGLPSDRFSAERTGGSVSTLTIQRTQQEDSAVYLCASSPGTSGGAIDTQYFGPGTRLTVL.

In its sample, this clone was seen a few times. The gene calls are TRBV7-9 and TRBJ1-1; possibly TRBD1 for D (5 bases). The V gene's germline CDR1 is SEHNR and CDR2 FQNEAQ (reference sequence). Trimming stripped 8 bases from V and 0 bases from J, with 16 bases between. The CDR3 runs 15 residues. CDR3 sequence reads: CASQEGQGMNTEAFF. CDR3 DNA: TGTGCCAGCCAGGAGGGGCAGGGTATGAACACTGAAGCTTTCTTT.

CDR3 region: CASSLNQAVKGDGYTF. CDR3 coding DNA: TGTGCCAGCAGTTTAAACCAGGCCGTGAAGGGAGATGGCTACACCTTC. V usage is TRBV27 and J usage is TRBJ1-2; D is unclear. Per the germline V gene, CDR1 is MNHEY and CDR2 is SMNVEV (reference sequence). This CDR3 has 16 amino acids. The V gene lost 2 bases and the J gene lost 6 bases, with 19 bases spanning the gap.

The chain has TRBV4-2 and TRBJ2-5, with D unresolved. Between the trimmed V and J ends, which lost 4 bases and 0 bases, there was a span of 6 bases. Germline V gene lookup returns CDR1 LGHNA and CDR2 YNFKEQ. This CDR3 is built from 13 residues. In DNA, the CDR3 is TGTGCCAGCAGCCTTTCCTACCAAGAGACCCAGTACTTC. Translated: CASSLSYQETQYF.

V and J are TRBV5-4 and TRBJ1-3; D gene uncertain. The ends were cut back, 4 bases at V and 7 bases at J, with 9 bases in the middle. The CDR3 runs 12 residues. Germline lookup yields CDR1 SGHNT and CDR2 YYREEE (reference sequence). The CDR3: CASSIDRNTIYF. In nucleotides, the CDR3 is TGTGCCAGCAGCATCGATCGGAACACCATATATTTT.

The chain employs TRBV7-3 and TRBJ1-3; D gene ambiguous. V was trimmed by 2 bases and J by 4 bases, leaving 9 bases between them. Germline values: CDR1 SGHTA, CDR2 FQGTGA. The CDR3 extends over 14 amino acids. This chain's CDR3 is CASSLRGSGNTIYF. Written as DNA, the CDR3 is TGTGCCAGCAGCTTACGAGGCTCCGGAAACACCATATATTTT.

V usage is TRBV28 and J usage is TRBJ1-5, with TRBD1 as a possible D gene (6 bases). This CDR3 is 15 amino acids long. V was clipped by 1 base and J by 7 bases, with 14 bases between them. CDR1 and CDR2 (germline): MDHEN, SYDVKM. This chain's CDR3 is CASSLSGGQGQPQHF. In DNA, the CDR3 is TGTGCCAGCAGTTTATCGGGGGGACAAGGCCAGCCCCAGCATTTT.

This clone came up a few times. The rearrangement links TRBV10-1 to TRBJ2-1; D perhaps matches TRBD1 (6 bases). Germline V lookup: CDR1 WNHNN, CDR2 SYGVQD (reference sequence). This CDR3 contains 15 residues. Trimming took off 1 base at V and 8 bases at J, with 15 bases between the two ends. CDR3 sequence: CASSEWGQKDDEQFF. CDR3 bases: TGCGCCAGCAGTGAGTGGGGGCAGAAAGATGATGAGCAGTTCTTC.

Comment on this clone: The sample has other DNA sequences that encode this CDR3 too. V usage is TRBV5-1 and J usage is TRBJ1-1; no firm D call. Trimming left V 3 bases short and J 0 bases short, with 6 bases between. The CDR3 runs 13 residues. The V gene's germline CDR1 is SGHRS and CDR2 YFSETQ. DNA of the CDR3: TGCGCCAGCAGCTCACGGGTGAACACTGAAGCTTTCTTT. Protein sequence: CASSSRVNTEAFF.

The V gene is TRBV4-3, the J gene TRBJ1-1; no firm D call. The CDR3 runs 15 residues. Trimming cost V 3 bases and J 5 bases, with 16 bases left between them. Germline CDR1 is LGHNA and CDR2 is YSLEER. CDR3 in amino acids: CASSQQLGGWTEAFF. In DNA form, the CDR3 reads TGCGCCAGCAGCCAGCAATTGGGAGGTTGGACTGAAGCTTTCTTT.

This clone has more than one count but fewer than ten. The CDR3 DNA sequence: TGTGCCAGCAGTTTTTCGGGTAGTGAAAAACTGTTTTTT. Amino acid sequence: CASSFSGSEKLFF. The rearrangement links TRBV27 to TRBJ1-4; no clear D gene. The CDR3 is 13 residues long. V was cut by 3 bases and J by 7 bases, with 9 bases left in between. Germline V gene lookup returns CDR1 MNHEY and CDR2 SMNVEV (reference sequence).

V gene TRBV7-8 combines with J gene TRBJ1-5, with D tentatively TRBD1 (5 bases). The CDR3 runs 15 residues. V lost 5 bases and J 1 base, leaving 12 bases between the germline ends. Germline-derived CDR1 and CDR2 are SGHVS and FQNEAQ. The CDR3 loop reads CASSPQELSNQPQHF. CDR3 DNA: TGTGCCAGCAGCCCACAGGAATTGAGCAATCAGCCCCAGCATTTT.

The V call is TRBV14, the J call TRBJ1-5; tentative D call: TRBD1 (6 bases). Trimming pared 2 bases from V and 3 bases from J, leaving 8 bases between. Per the germline V gene, CDR1 is SGHDN and CDR2 is FVKESK. The CDR3 spans 14 residues. CDR3 DNA: TGTGCCAGCAGCCAAACAGGGTACAATCAGCCCCAGCATTTT. It yields the protein CASSQTGYNQPQHF. Together with reference TRBV14 and TRBJ1-5, the CDR3 gives the full variable domain: EAGVTQFPSHSVIEKGQTVTLRCDPISGHDNLYWYRRVMGKEIKFLLHFVKESKQDESGMPNNRFLAERTGGTYSTLKVQPAELEDSGVYFCASSQTGYNQPQHFGDGTRLSIL.

This chain links TRBV28 with TRBJ1-2; 8 nucleotides agree with TRBD1. The length of the CDR3 is 14 residues. Germline CDR1 reads MDHEN; CDR2 reads SYDVKM. The junction had 9 bases not matched to a gene; V was cut back by 10 bases and J by 2 bases. The CDR3 region is CATPRAGGNYGYTF. The CDR3 region has the DNA TGTGCCACTCCTAGGGCAGGGGGCAACTATGGCTACACCTTC.

The chain links TRBV4-1 to TRBJ2-2; 7 bases map to TRBD2. V was pared by 4 bases and J by 1 base, with 9 bases of the junction left unmatched. CDR1 MGHRA and CDR2 YSYEKL come from the germline V gene. CDR3 length: 17 residues. CDR3 loop: CASSLLLRTRNTGELFF. The CDR3 DNA reads TGCGCCAGCAGCCTCCTTCTAAGGACTAGGAACACCGGGGAGCTGTTTTTT.

The chain has TRBV10-2 and TRBJ1-2; 9 bases line up with TRBD1. Germline lookup yields CDR1 WSHSY and CDR2 SAAADI. V was clipped by 3 bases and J by 8 bases; unmatched bases: 7. The CDR3 sequence is 14 residues long. CDR3 protein: CASSESQGAQGYTF. The CDR3, as DNA: TGCGCCAGCAGTGAATCACAGGGGGCGCAGGGCTACACCTTC.

About this clone itself: At one end, the junction sequence differs from germline, possibly due to a read error. CDR3 in amino acids: CAGSSNYEQYF. As DNA, the CDR3 is TGCGCCGGCAGCTCAAACTACGAGCAGTACTTC. J is TRBJ2-7 and V is TRBV5-1; no clear D. This CDR3 region has 11 residues. Germline assignment: CDR1 SGHRS and CDR2 YFSETQ.

The gene calls are TRBV6-6 and TRBJ1-3; D not certain. Germline V gives CDR1 MNHNY, CDR2 SVGAGI (reference sequence). Trimming removed 7 bases from V and 4 bases from J, with 11 bases in between. CDR3 size: 13 residues. The DNA of the CDR3 is TGTGCCAGCACCCCACCCGGGGGAAACACCATATATTTT. Amino acids: CASTPPGGNTIYF.

The rearrangement links TRBV2 to TRBJ1-1, with 9 bases identical to TRBD1. Germline CDR1 is SNHLY and CDR2 is FYNNEI. V lost 3 bases, J lost 4 bases, and 9 bases stayed unmatched. The CDR3 has 16 amino acids. Here the CDR3 reads CASSDRQGGGSTEAFF. The DNA of the CDR3 is TGTGCCAGCAGTGACCGACAGGGGGGGGGTAGCACTGAAGCTTTCTTT.

The chain recombines TRBV27 with TRBJ2-5; 10 bases fit TRBD1. V dropped 11 bases and J dropped 3; count of bases not matched to a gene: 21. The CDR3 is made up of 18 amino acids. Germline CDR1 reads MNHEY; CDR2 reads SMNVEV (reference sequence). This CDR3 is CAVAPIRLDRGQKETQYF. CDR3 nucleotide sequence: TGTGCCGTCGCTCCTATCCGCCTCGACAGGGGGCAGAAAGAGACCCAGTACTTC.

V is TRBV10-3 and J is TRBJ1-2; TRBD1 matches at 9 bases. This CDR3 comprises 15 residues. Per the germline V gene, CDR1 is ENHRY and CDR2 is SYGVKD. The V and J ends lost 2 bases and 1 base, in that order; junction bases with no gene match: 2. Here the CDR3 DNA reads TGTGCCATCAGTGAGGGGACAGGGCTTAACTATGGCTACACCTTC. Translated, it gives CAISEGTGLNYGYTF.

This clone showed up just a few times. The chain's CDR3 is CASSLGNGNYGYTF. The CDR3 DNA is TGTGCCAGCAGCCTCGGAAACGGGAACTATGGCTACACCTTC. The chain combines TRBV5-5 with TRBJ1-2, with D unresolved. The V gene's germline CDR1 is SGHKS and CDR2 YYEKEE (reference sequence). The CDR3 runs to 14 residues. Trimming removed 4 bases at V and 2 bases at J, with 12 bases between. Based on the CDR3 plus reference TRBV5-5 and TRBJ1-2, the full variable domain is DAGVTQSPTHLIKTRGQQVTLRCSPISGHKSVSWYQQVLGQGPQFIFQYYEKEERGRGNFPDRFSARQFPNYSSELNVNALLLGDSALYLCASSLGNGNYGYTFGSGTRLTVV.